Presented here are 16 T cell receptor beta chains from one specimen sequenced in a study of monozygotic twins with inflammatory bowel disease. TCRdb reprocessed the 5' RACE reads and reports one entry per CDR3 protein, with no DNA. The clone table shows over 350,000 distinct CDR3 sequences, with the ten largest holding just over 2.5%. The sequencing input was blood. Source of these receptors: a human donor with ulcerative colitis or Crohn's disease, or a healthy co-twin of an affected twin (not recorded which).

The gene calls are TRBV20-1 and TRBJ1-5; TCRdb's assignment of TRBD1 cannot be checked, as there is no DNA. The V gene's germline CDR1 is DFQATT and CDR2 SNEGSKA (reference sequence). This CDR3 has 15 amino acids. The CDR3 is CSAPQGQGAYQPQHF.

The chain links TRBV5-1 to TRBJ2-7. Germline assignment: CDR1 SGHRS and CDR2 YFSETQ. The CDR3 runs 16 residues. CDR3 residues: CASSLEAAGASYEQYF.

This chain links TRBV12-3 or TRBV12-4 with TRBJ2-1; with no DNA, the TCRdb D assignment of TRBD1 cannot be verified. The CDR3 is 12 amino acids. This CDR3 is CASSQTGTGALF.

V gene TRBV12-3 or TRBV12-4 combines with J gene TRBJ2-2; the TCRdb call, TRBD1, lacks DNA for checking. The CDR3 consists of 16 residues. CDR3: CASSSPGDTNTGELFF.

This rearrangement joins TRBV6-2 or TRBV6-3 to TRBJ2-5; TCRdb's assignment of TRBD2 cannot be checked, as there is no DNA. The CDR3 sequence is 15 residues long. Germline V CDR1 and CDR2: MNHEY, SVGEGT. The CDR3: CASSGGLAGVKTQYF.

The chain carries TRBV14 and TRBJ1-2; TCRdb's D gene call, TRBD1, goes unchecked for lack of DNA. Germline CDR1 reads SGHDN; CDR2 reads FVKESK. The CDR3 loop spans 13 amino acids. The CDR3 reads CASSPGQIYGYTF.

The J gene is TRBJ2-1, the V gene TRBV3-1; there is no DNA to check the TCRdb D call of TRBD2. The CDR3 has 17 amino acids. Per the germline V gene, CDR1 is LGHDT and CDR2 is YNNKEL (reference sequence). The CDR3 here is CASSQRIRLAPDNEQFF.

This sequence joins TRBV5-1 and TRBJ2-7; TCRdb indicates TRBD2, and absent DNA this call remains unverified. Germline V gene lookup returns CDR1 SGHRS and CDR2 YFSETQ. The CDR3 is made up of 15 amino acids. The CDR3 loop reads CASSVFGPSSYEQYF.

This chain connects TRBV3-1 to TRBJ2-2; TCRdb picks TRBD1, but there is no DNA to check that call. This CDR3 has 15 residues. Germline lookup yields CDR1 LGHDT and CDR2 YNNKEL (reference sequence). CDR3 sequence: CASSQGTGRGGELFF.

CDR3 residues: CASRGSAREQYF. The gene calls are TRBV12-3 or TRBV12-4 and TRBJ2-7; the TRBD1 assignment by TCRdb is unverifiable without DNA. This CDR3 has 12 residues.

V and J are TRBV29-1 and TRBJ2-6; the D call of TRBD1 rests on TCRdb alone, since no DNA is present to check it. Looked up from germline, CDR1 is SQVTM and CDR2 is ANQGSEA. The CDR3 contains 19 residues. This chain's CDR3 is CSVSKFGQGVASGANVLTF.

The V call is TRBV6-1, the J call TRBJ1-5; TCRdb names TRBD1, which stays unverified in the absence of DNA. CDR1 MNHNS and CDR2 SASEGT come from the germline V gene. This CDR3 region has 15 residues. CDR3 residues: CASRPTGDRNQPQHF.

This chain connects TRBV18 to TRBJ2-2. The CDR3 runs to 15 residues. The germline V gene has CDR1 KGHSH and CDR2 LQKENI. The CDR3 region is CASSPGLRHTGELFF.

V and J are TRBV7-9 and TRBJ2-2. From germline, CDR1 is SEHNR and CDR2 FQNEAQ (reference sequence). The CDR3 is 14 amino acids. The chain's CDR3 is CASSIRHTTGELFF.

The V call is TRBV15, the J call TRBJ2-3; the TCRdb D gene call, TRBD2, has no DNA to confirm it. The germline V gene encodes CDR1 LNHNV and CDR2 YYDKDF (reference sequence). This CDR3 has 21 amino acids. CDR3 protein: CATSRDPYPLLAAEDTDTQYF. The full variable domain, its missing parts supplied by reference TRBV15 and TRBJ2-3, is DAMVIQNPRYQVTQFGKPVTLSCSQTLNHNVMYWYQQKSSQAPKLLFHYYDKDFNNEADTPDNFQSRRPNTSFCFLDIRSPGLGDTAMYLCATSRDPYPLLAAEDTDTQYFGPGTRLTVL.

The CDR3 protein is CASSLLGGNNYGYTF. This chain links TRBV5-1 with TRBJ1-2. The germline V gene encodes CDR1 SGHRS and CDR2 YFSETQ. This CDR3 is built from 15 residues.